The 30 T cell receptor beta chains in this list originate from one sample, sequenced in a study of shared clonotypes between healthy human individuals. This table comes from immunoSEQ multiplex PCR, and its TCRdb copy is limited to in-frame clones, with some not included. The sample includes 470,000 or so clones, 60% to 80% seen only once; the top ten take 9.5% to 15%. The material sequenced was PBMCs. These receptor sequences come from a woman between 40 and 50 years old in good health. Some clones in this sample may be carry-over from other donors' samples.

This clone was found once. A much more abundant neighbour one base away suggests this may be a read error. The genes are TRBV4-2 and TRBJ2-5; 12 bases align to TRBD2. Per germline, CDR1 LGHNA and CDR2 YNFKEQ. The CDR3 contains 17 residues. The CDR3 nucleotides are TGTGCCGGCAGCCAAGGAACTAGCGGGGGGACCCAAGAGACCCAGTACTTC. This codes for CAGSQGTSGGTQETQYF.

This sequence joins TRBV7-3 and TRBJ1-1, with TRBD1 identical over 8 bases. Germline V lookup: CDR1 SGHTA, CDR2 FQGTGA. V was clipped by 5 bases and J by 6 bases; unmatched bases: 11. The CDR3 consists of 15 residues. CDR3 protein: CASSPEQGARAEAFF. The CDR3 DNA is TGTGCCAGCAGCCCAGAGCAGGGGGCTAGGGCTGAAGCTTTCTTT. Full variable domain (outside the CDR3, taken from reference TRBV7-3 and TRBJ1-1): GAGVSQTPSNKVTEKGKYVELRCDPISGHTALYWYRQSLGQGPEFLIYFQGTGAADDSGLPNDRFFAVRPEGSVSTLKIQRTERGDSAVYLCASSPEQGARAEAFFGQGTRLTVV.

The chain links TRBV28 to TRBJ1-5, with TRBD1 matching over 10 bases. Looked up from germline, CDR1 is MDHEN and CDR2 is SYDVKM. There are 17 residues in the CDR3. Trimming removed 1 base from V and 5 bases from J; junction bases left unmatched: 8. The CDR3 nucleotides read TGTGCCAGCAGTTTATATAGGGGGACAGGGGCGGATCAGCCCCAGCATTTT. It encodes CASSLYRGTGADQPQHF.

The chain employs TRBV7-9 and TRBJ2-3; unclear D gene. The germline CDR1 and CDR2 sequences are SEHNR and FQNEAQ (reference sequence). Trimming left V 5 bases short and J 6 bases short, with 9 bases between. There are 12 residues in the CDR3. CDR3 protein: CASSPKMDTQYF. CDR3 nucleotide sequence: TGTGCCAGCAGCCCGAAGATGGATACGCAGTATTTT.

V and J are TRBV5-4 and TRBJ2-6; D is possibly TRBD1 (6 bases). The CDR3 length is 16 residues. Germline-derived CDR1 and CDR2 are SGHNT and YYREEE (reference sequence). Deletions cut 0 bases from V and 5 bases from J, with 12 bases between. The CDR3: CASSLEQGIRANVLTF. The DNA of the CDR3 is TGTGCCAGCAGCTTGGAACAGGGTATACGGGCCAACGTCCTGACTTTC.

A single count supports this clone. This chain connects TRBV27 to TRBJ2-1, with TRBD2 identical over 8 bases. CDR3 size: 14 residues. CDR1 MNHEY and CDR2 SMNVEV come from the germline V gene (reference sequence). J lost 9 bases, V lost 5 bases, and 9 bases had no gene match. This CDR3 reads CASSPSGLAFEQFF. The DNA for the CDR3 is TGTGCCAGCAGTCCCTCAGGACTAGCTTTTGAGCAGTTCTTC.

The count of this clone is one. The V and J genes are TRBV5-1 and TRBJ1-2; 7 bases match TRBD1. This CDR3 has 13 residues. Germline V gives CDR1 SGHRS, CDR2 YFSETQ. V lost 3 bases, J lost 4 bases, and 3 bases stayed unmatched. The CDR3 sequence: CASSSGQLYGYTF. The CDR3 nucleotides are TGCGCCAGCAGCTCGGGACAGCTCTATGGCTACACCTTC.

The CDR3 loop is CASSVVRGLGPDTQYF. The CDR3 DNA sequence: TGTGCCAGCAGCGTAGTACGTGGGTTGGGCCCAGATACGCAGTATTTT. The rearrangement joins TRBV9 to TRBJ2-3; D remains ambiguous. The CDR3 runs 16 residues. Trimming shortened V by 0 bases and J by 4 bases, and 15 bases separated the two germline ends. In germline, CDR1 is SGDLS, CDR2 YYNGEE.

The chain has TRBV4-2 and TRBJ2-1; 7 bases line up with TRBD2. CDR1 is LGHNA and CDR2 is YNFKEQ in the germline V gene. Trimming at V came to 0 bases and at J to 5 bases, leaving 4 bases not matched to a gene. The CDR3 is 15 amino acids. CDR3 DNA: TGTGCCAGCAGCCAAGACAGCGGGGCCCACAATGAGCAGTTCTTC. Protein product: CASSQDSGAHNEQFF.

This chain uses TRBV28 with TRBJ2-1; TRBD1 matches at 7 bases. Trimming at V came to 7 bases and at J to 6 bases, leaving 9 bases not matched to a gene. CDR1 and CDR2 from the germline V gene are MDHEN and SYDVKM. The CDR3 loop spans 14 amino acids. The CDR3 protein is CASIKGGSGNEQFF. CDR3 sequence (DNA): TGTGCCAGCATCAAAGGGGGCTCCGGCAATGAGCAGTTCTTC.

This chain joins TRBV9 and TRBJ2-7, with 7 bases fitting TRBD2. From germline, CDR1 is SGDLS and CDR2 YYNGEE. The CDR3 runs to 14 residues. V shed 3 bases, J shed 6 bases, and the junction held 9 bases outside the gene matches. DNA of the CDR3: TGTGCCAGCAGCGCGGCGGGAGACACTCTCGAGCAGTACTTC. This encodes CASSAAGDTLEQYF.

The rearrangement uses TRBV2 and TRBJ2-7; D ambiguous. The CDR3 is made up of 11 amino acids. The V gene lost 6 bases and the J gene lost 2 bases, with 5 bases spanning the gap. Germline V gene data show CDR1 as SNHLY and CDR2 as FYNNEI. This CDR3 is CASRDPYEQYF. In DNA, the CDR3 is TGTGCCAGCAGAGACCCCTACGAGCAGTACTTC.

This clone has a single count. This chain connects TRBV7-6 to TRBJ2-2; D is uncertain. Between the trimmed V and J ends, which lost 2 bases and 6 bases, there was a span of 7 bases. CDR3 size: 13 residues. Germline V CDR1 and CDR2: SGHVS, FNYEAQ. The CDR3 coding sequence is TGTGCCAGCAGCTTATTTCCCCCCGGGGAGCTGTTTTTT. Residues: CASSLFPPGELFF.

The CDR3 loop is CASSLDGYGEQFF. The CDR3 DNA is TGTGCCAGCAGCTTAGACGGGTACGGTGAGCAGTTCTTC. The rearrangement links TRBV6-4 to TRBJ2-1; the D is unclear. Trimming left V 6 bases short and J 9 bases short, with 15 bases between. Germline lookup yields CDR1 MRHNA and CDR2 SNTAGT. This CDR3 has 13 residues.

The CDR3: CASSLAQGGYEQYF. CDR3 DNA: TGTGCCAGCAGCTTGGCCCAGGGTGGGTACGAGCAGTACTTC. The gene calls are TRBV5-5 and TRBJ2-7; a possible D gene is TRBD1 (5 bases). The CDR3 covers 14 residues. The germline V gene encodes CDR1 SGHKS and CDR2 YYEKEE (reference sequence). The V gene lost 0 bases and the J gene lost 4 bases, with 11 bases spanning the gap.

This clone was seen a few times. The chain uses TRBV4-3 and TRBJ2-1; maybe TRBD2 (6 bases). The V gene lost 2 bases and the J gene lost 3 bases, with 14 bases spanning the gap. Germline V gene data show CDR1 as LGHNA and CDR2 as YSLEER. The CDR3 is 16 residues long. The CDR3 spells CASSQQTGTFYNEQFF. CDR3 nucleotide sequence: TGCGCCAGCAGCCAACAAACCGGGACTTTCTACAATGAGCAGTTCTTC.

In the case of this clone: In the same sample, other DNA sequences code for this CDR3. V usage is TRBV5-1 and J usage is TRBJ2-2; D unresolved. V lost 2 bases and J lost 0, with 8 bases in between. Germline assignment: CDR1 SGHRS and CDR2 YFSETQ. This CDR3 spans 15 amino acids. The CDR3 nucleotides are TGCGCCAGCAGCTTAGGTGGGGCGAACACCGGGGAGCTGTTTTTT. Protein sequence: CASSLGGANTGELFF.

The chain has TRBV5-1 and TRBJ1-2; D remains ambiguous. There are 14 residues in the CDR3. Germline V gene lookup returns CDR1 SGHRS and CDR2 YFSETQ. Trimming removed 5 bases at V and 7 bases at J, with 18 bases between. CDR3 in amino acids: CASRGGQPQSGYTF. The CDR3 DNA reads TGCGCCAGCAGAGGTGGGCAGCCTCAGAGTGGCTACACCTTC. Based on the CDR3 plus reference TRBV5-1 and TRBJ1-2, the full variable domain is KAGVTQTPRYLIKTRGQQVTLSCSPISGHRSVSWYQQTPGQGLQFLFEYFSETQRNKGNFPGRFSGRQFSNSRSEMNVSTLELGDSALYLCASRGGQPQSGYTFGSGTRLTVV.

This clone showed up just once. The rearrangement uses TRBV19 and TRBJ2-2; TRBD1 matches at 8 bases. With V trimmed by 5 bases and J by 6 bases, 5 bases remained unmatched. Per germline, CDR1 LNHDA and CDR2 SQIVND (reference sequence). The CDR3 has 14 residues. The CDR3 DNA sequence: TGTGCCAGTAGTCGGACAGGGATCGCCGGGGAGCTGTTTTTT. This codes for CASSRTGIAGELFF.

This chain joins TRBV18 and TRBJ2-7, with 10 nucleotides matching TRBD1. This CDR3 region has 15 residues. The germline V gene has CDR1 KGHSH and CDR2 LQKENI. V lost 2 bases to trimming and J lost 3 bases; unmatched junction nucleotides: 4. Written as DNA, the CDR3 is TGTGCCAGCTCACCAGGACAGGGGGAGAACTACGAGCAGTACTTC. Protein: CASSPGQGENYEQYF.

In this sample, this clone turned up a few times. The chain links TRBV19 to TRBJ1-4; D unclear. CDR3 size: 14 residues. Per the germline V gene, CDR1 is LNHDA and CDR2 is SQIVND (reference sequence). V lost 6 bases, J lost 3 bases, and 11 bases lay in between. CDR3: CASRTSGANEKLFF. The CDR3 DNA is TGTGCCAGTAGGACGAGTGGAGCTAATGAAAAACTGTTTTTT.

The rearrangement uses TRBV18 and TRBJ2-7; no clear D. Trimming pared 3 bases from V and 6 bases from J, leaving 6 bases between. Germline V CDR1 and CDR2: KGHSH, LQKENI. This CDR3 spans 11 amino acids. In nucleotides, the CDR3 is TGTGCCAGCTCACCGGACGGCGAGCAGTACTTC. Residues: CASSPDGEQYF.

The chain employs TRBV18 and TRBJ2-1, with no clear D. Germline CDR1 KGHSH, CDR2 LQKENI. CDR3 size: 16 residues. V lost 3 bases and J 0 bases, leaving 12 bases between the germline ends. The CDR3 region has the DNA TGTGCCAGCTCACCCCCCCAGCTGAGCTCCTACAATGAGCAGTTCTTC. As protein: CASSPPQLSSYNEQFF. The variable domain in full, with the rest retrieved from reference TRBV18 and TRBJ2-1, is NAGVMQNPRHLVRRRGQEARLRCSPMKGHSHVYWYRQLPEEGLKFMVYLQKENIIDESGMPKERFSAEFPKEGPSILRIQQVVRGDSAAYFCASSPPQLSSYNEQFFGPGTRLTVL.

The chain recombines TRBV30 with TRBJ1-6; 10 nucleotides match TRBD1. Germline-derived CDR1 and CDR2 are GTSNPN and SVGIG (reference sequence). The V gene end was trimmed by 5 bases and the J gene end by 4 bases; junction bases not matched to a gene: 5. The CDR3 totals 15 residues. The CDR3 bases are TGTGCCTGGGCCCGACAGGGGGCGTATAATTCACCCCTCCACTTT. Translated: CAWARQGAYNSPLHF.

The J gene is TRBJ1-1, the V gene TRBV7-2; 8 bases are shared with TRBD1. The CDR3 covers 13 residues. J lost 10 bases, V lost 5 bases, and 9 bases had no gene match. Germline CDR1 reads SGHTA; CDR2 reads FQGNSA. The CDR3 bases are TGTGCCAGCAGCCCGGCCGGACAGGGCGGAGCTTTCTTT. Residues: CASSPAGQGGAFF. Using reference TRBV7-2 and TRBJ1-1 for the parts outside the CDR3, the full variable domain is GAGVSQSPSNKVTEKGKDVELRCDPISGHTALYWYRQSLGQGLEFLIYFQGNSAPDKSGLPSDRFSAERTGGSVSTLTIQRTQQEDSAVYLCASSPAGQGGAFFGQGTRLTVV.

V is TRBV6-1 and J is TRBJ2-6; D is ambiguous. Germline lookup yields CDR1 MNHNS and CDR2 SASEGT. Trimming shortened V by 1 base and J by 0 bases, and 4 bases separated the two germline ends. The CDR3 has 15 residues. Here the CDR3 DNA reads TGTGCCAGCAGTGAAGATGTCTCTGGGGCCAACGTCCTGACTTTC. It translates to CASSEDVSGANVLTF.

This chain connects TRBV4-1 to TRBJ2-1, with 8 nucleotides matching TRBD2. This CDR3 is 20 amino acids long. Trimming took 0 bases from V and 5 from J; bases not matched to a gene: 18. Germline lookup yields CDR1 MGHRA and CDR2 YSYEKL. The CDR3 bases are TGCGCCAGCAGCCAAGATCGGGGTAGCGGGAATAGGCTGGGAAACAATGAGCAGTTCTTC. Its translation: CASSQDRGSGNRLGNNEQFF.

V usage is TRBV29-1 and J usage is TRBJ2-5; no definite D call. Trimming stripped 3 bases from V and 1 base from J, with 6 bases between. This CDR3 region has 12 residues. Germline V gene lookup returns CDR1 SQVTM and CDR2 ANQGSEA. CDR3 nucleotide sequence: TGCAGCGTTGATCTAGGCCAAGAGACCCAGTACTTC. It codes for CSVDLGQETQYF.

For the CDR3, the DNA is TGCGCCAGCAGCTTGAACGTGTGGAATTCACCCCTCCACTTT. This gives the protein CASSLNVWNSPLHF. The chain combines TRBV5-1 with TRBJ1-6; D unclear. The CDR3 loop spans 14 amino acids. Germline V gene lookup returns CDR1 SGHRS and CDR2 YFSETQ. Trimming pared 1 base from V and 7 bases from J, leaving 9 bases between.

Worth noting for this clone: Other DNA sequences in this sample translate to the same CDR3. The rearrangement joins TRBV18 to TRBJ2-1; 12 nucleotides line up with TRBD2. The germline V gene encodes CDR1 KGHSH and CDR2 LQKENI. Trimming at V came to 3 bases and at J to 4 bases, leaving 1 base not matched to a gene. This CDR3 has 15 amino acids. CDR3 loop: CASSPGLAGYNEQFF. CDR3 DNA: TGTGCCAGCTCACCGGGACTAGCGGGTTACAATGAGCAGTTCTTC.